This TCR beta chain comes out of a study of beta chain features in type 1 diabetes. Trimming took 6 bases from V and 0 from J, leaving 9 bases between them. The CDR3 runs to 14 residues. Germline V gene lookup returns CDR1 MDHEN and CDR2 SYDVKM. Findings and limits, study-wide: Moderately but significantly shorter TCRB CDR3s were found in Type 1 diabetes patients in all four CD4+ subsets.

This clone has more than one count but fewer than ten. Its antigen is still unknown. Expressed TCRB transcripts were sequenced because the entire RNA isolate underwent reverse transcription. Repertoires were generated with immunoSEQ multiplex PCR, while TCRdb's copy carries only in-frame clones and drops some. Of 500,000 to 850,000 clones listed, about an eighth are singletons. The specimen was naive CD4+ T cells from blood. The rearrangement joins TRBV28 to TRBJ1-5, with D perhaps matching TRBD1 (5 bases). The TCR was taken from a man aged 18 to 29 with type 1 diabetes. CDR3 bases: TGTGCCAGCAGAAGACAGAATAGCAATCAGCCCCAGCATTTT. It encodes CASRRQNSNQPQHF.